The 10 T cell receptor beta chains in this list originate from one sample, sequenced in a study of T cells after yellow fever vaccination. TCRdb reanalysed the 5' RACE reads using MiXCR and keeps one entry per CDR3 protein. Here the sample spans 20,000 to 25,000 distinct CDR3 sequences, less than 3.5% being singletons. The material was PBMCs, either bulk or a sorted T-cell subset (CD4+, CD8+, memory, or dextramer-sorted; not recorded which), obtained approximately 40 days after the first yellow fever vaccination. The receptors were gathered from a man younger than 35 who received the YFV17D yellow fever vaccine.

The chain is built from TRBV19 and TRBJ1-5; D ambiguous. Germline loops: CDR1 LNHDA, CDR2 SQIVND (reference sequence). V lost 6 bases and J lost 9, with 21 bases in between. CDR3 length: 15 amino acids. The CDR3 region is CASSERQWVSGPQHF. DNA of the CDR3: TGTGCCAGTAGCGAGAGGCAGTGGGTCTCGGGGCCCCAGCATTTT.

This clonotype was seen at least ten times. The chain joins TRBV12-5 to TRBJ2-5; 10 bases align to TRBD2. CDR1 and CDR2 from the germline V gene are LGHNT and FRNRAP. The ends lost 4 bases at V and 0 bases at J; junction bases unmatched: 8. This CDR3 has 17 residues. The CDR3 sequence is CASGWAPSGGHQETQYF. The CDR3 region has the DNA TGTGCTAGTGGTTGGGCCCCTAGCGGGGGCCACCAAGAGACCCAGTACTTC.

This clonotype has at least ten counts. The CDR3 nucleotides are TGTGCCAGCACCCCGACCAGGGGCACAGATACGCAGTATTTT. This sequence encodes CASTPTRGTDTQYF. V is TRBV12-3 or TRBV12-4 and J is TRBJ2-3, with TRBD1 as a possible D gene (5 bases). Trimming shortened V by 7 bases and J by 1 base, and 12 bases separated the two germline ends. The CDR3 is 14 amino acids.

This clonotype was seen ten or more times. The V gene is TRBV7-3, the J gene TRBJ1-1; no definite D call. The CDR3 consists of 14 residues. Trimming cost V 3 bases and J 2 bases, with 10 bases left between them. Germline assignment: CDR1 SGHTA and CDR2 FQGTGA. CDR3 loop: CASSLDGSNTEAFF. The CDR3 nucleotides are TGTGCCAGCAGCTTGGACGGCTCTAACACTGAAGCTTTCTTT. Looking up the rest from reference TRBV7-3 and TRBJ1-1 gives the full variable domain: GAGVSQTPSNKVTEKGKYVELRCDPISGHTALYWYRQSLGQGPEFLIYFQGTGAADDSGLPNDRFFAVRPEGSVSTLKIQRTERGDSAVYLCASSLDGSNTEAFFGQGTRLTVV.

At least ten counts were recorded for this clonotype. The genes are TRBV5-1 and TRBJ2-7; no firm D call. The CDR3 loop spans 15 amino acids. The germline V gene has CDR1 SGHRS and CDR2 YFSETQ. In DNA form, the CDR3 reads TGCGCCAGCAGCTTGTCTTCCAAGGAGTCCTGCGAGCAGTACGTC. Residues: CASSLSSKESCEQYV.

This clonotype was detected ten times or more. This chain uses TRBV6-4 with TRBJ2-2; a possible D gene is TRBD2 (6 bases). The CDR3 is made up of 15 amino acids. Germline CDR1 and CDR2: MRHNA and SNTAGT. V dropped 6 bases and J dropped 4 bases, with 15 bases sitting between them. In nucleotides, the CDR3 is TGTGCCAGCAGCATAGCCTCCGGGAGCACCGGGGAGCTGTTTTTT. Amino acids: CASSIASGSTGELFF.

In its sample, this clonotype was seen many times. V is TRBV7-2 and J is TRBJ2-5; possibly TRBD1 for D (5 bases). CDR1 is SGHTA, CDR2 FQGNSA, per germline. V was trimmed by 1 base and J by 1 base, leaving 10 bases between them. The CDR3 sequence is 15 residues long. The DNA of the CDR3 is TGTGCCAGCAGCTTAGGGGCAGGGCCCCAAGAGACCCAGTACTTC. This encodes CASSLGAGPQETQYF.

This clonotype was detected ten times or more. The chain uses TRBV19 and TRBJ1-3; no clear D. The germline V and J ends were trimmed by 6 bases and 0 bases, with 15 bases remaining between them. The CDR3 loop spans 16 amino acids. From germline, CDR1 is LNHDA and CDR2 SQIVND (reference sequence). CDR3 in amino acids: CASRMKATISGNTIYF. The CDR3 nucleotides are TGTGCCAGTAGGATGAAGGCTACTATCTCTGGAAACACCATATATTTT.

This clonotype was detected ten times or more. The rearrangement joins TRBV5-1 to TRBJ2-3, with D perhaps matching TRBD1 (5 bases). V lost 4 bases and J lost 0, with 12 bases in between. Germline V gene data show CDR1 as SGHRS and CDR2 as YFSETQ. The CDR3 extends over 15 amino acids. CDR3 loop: CASSETVASTDTQYF. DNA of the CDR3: TGCGCCAGCAGCGAGACAGTCGCCAGCACAGATACGCAGTATTTT. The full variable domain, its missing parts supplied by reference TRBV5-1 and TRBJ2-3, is KAGVTQTPRYLIKTRGQQVTLSCSPISGHRSVSWYQQTPGQGLQFLFEYFSETQRNKGNFPGRFSGRQFSNSRSEMNVSTLELGDSALYLCASSETVASTDTQYFGPGTRLTVL.

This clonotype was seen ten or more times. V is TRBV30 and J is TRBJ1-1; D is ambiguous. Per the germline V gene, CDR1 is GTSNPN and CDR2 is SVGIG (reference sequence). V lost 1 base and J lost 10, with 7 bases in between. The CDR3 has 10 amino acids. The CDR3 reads CAWSEAGAFF. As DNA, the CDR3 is TGTGCCTGGAGTGAAGCCGGAGCTTTCTTT.